Below are 8 T cell receptor beta chains sequenced from a single sample in a study of T cell changes during pregnancy in multiple sclerosis. Assay used: immunoSEQ multiplex PCR; TCRdb lists only in-frame clones, some missing. Of about 44,000 clones listed, about nine tenths are singletons. Here the sequenced sample was CD4+ T cells from peripheral blood mononuclear cells, taken in the first trimester of pregnancy. The receptors here all came from a female donor with multiple sclerosis, enrolled in a pregnancy study.

This rearrangement joins TRBV5-6 to TRBJ1-1, with a tentative D call TRBD1 (6 bases). This CDR3 contains 13 residues. Germline CDR1 and CDR2: SGHDT and YYEEEE. V lost 7 bases, J lost 13 bases, and 23 bases lay in between. DNA of the CDR3: TGTGCCAGCTCTCGGTCCAGGAGCCAAGGGGGTTTCTTT. This codes for CASSRSRSQGGFF. Full variable domain (rest looked up from reference TRBV5-6 and TRBJ1-1): DAGVTQSPTHLIKTRGQQVTLRCSPKSGHDTVSWYQQALGQGPQFIFQYYEEEERQRGNFPDRFSGHQFPNYSSELNVNALLLGDSALYLCASSRSRSQGGFFGQGTRLTVV.

The chain carries TRBV5-4 and TRBJ2-7; TRBD2 matches 13 bases. Germline V gene data show CDR1 as SGHNT and CDR2 as YYREEE (reference sequence). The CDR3 is made up of 15 amino acids. Trimming removed 2 bases from V and 5 bases from J; junction bases left unmatched: 4. DNA of the CDR3: TGTGCCAGCAGCTTAACTAGCGGGAGGGTGAACGAGCAGTACTTC. The encoded protein is CASSLTSGRVNEQYF.

This clone was counted only a few times. The chain links TRBV28 to TRBJ2-4; TRBD2 matches at 8 bases. This CDR3 has 18 amino acids. V gave up 5 bases and J gave up 1 base; unmatched junction bases: 13. The germline V gene encodes CDR1 MDHEN and CDR2 SYDVKM. CDR3 nucleotide sequence: TGTGCCAGCAGTCTCCCTAAGGGACTAGAATTGGCCAAAAACATTCAGTACTTC. It specifies CASSLPKGLELAKNIQYF.

The chain joins TRBV7-9 to TRBJ2-1; 9 nucleotides align to TRBD2. Germline lookup yields CDR1 SEHNR and CDR2 FQNEAQ (reference sequence). This CDR3 contains 15 residues. Trimming at V came to 5 bases and at J to 4 bases, leaving 6 bases not matched to a gene. The CDR3 here is CASSQAGGIYNEQFF. Here the CDR3 DNA reads TGTGCCAGCAGCCAAGCGGGGGGAATATACAATGAGCAGTTCTTC.

The chain uses TRBV7-9 and TRBJ2-7; a possible D gene is TRBD2 (5 bases). CDR3 length: 14 amino acids. V was cut by 2 bases and J by 6 bases, with 14 bases left in between. CDR1 and CDR2 from the germline V gene are SEHNR and FQNEAQ (reference sequence). As DNA, the CDR3 is TGTGCCAGCAGCTTATCGGCCCCAGGAGGCGAGCAGTACTTC. This translates into CASSLSAPGGEQYF.

The gene calls are TRBV19 and TRBJ2-5; TRBD2 agrees at 9 bases. J gave up 1 base and V 3 bases, and 3 bases lay outside the gene matches. Germline CDR1 is LNHDA and CDR2 is SQIVND (reference sequence). The CDR3 consists of 15 residues. The CDR3 DNA follows: TGTGCCAGTAGTATTATACTAGCGGGCCAAGAGACCCAGTACTTC. Translation: CASSIILAGQETQYF.

The rearrangement links TRBV28 to TRBJ2-7; D is perhaps TRBD1 (6 bases). V was cut by 5 bases and J by 1 base, with 15 bases left in between. Germline CDR1 is MDHEN and CDR2 is SYDVKM. The length of the CDR3 is 15 residues. CDR3 in amino acids: CASSPTDSSSYEQYF. CDR3 sequence (DNA): TGTGCCAGCAGTCCGACGGACAGCTCTTCCTACGAGCAGTACTTC.

J is TRBJ1-4 and V is TRBV5-1; the match to TRBD1 covers 9 bases. V shed 1 base and J 2 bases; nucleotides not matched to a gene: 12. CDR1 is SGHRS and CDR2 is YFSETQ in the germline V gene. This CDR3 has 19 residues. The CDR3, as DNA: TGCGCCAGCAGCTTGTGGAGTAGGACAGGGGCCTCCACTAATGAAAAACTGTTTTTT. This encodes CASSLWSRTGASTNEKLFF.